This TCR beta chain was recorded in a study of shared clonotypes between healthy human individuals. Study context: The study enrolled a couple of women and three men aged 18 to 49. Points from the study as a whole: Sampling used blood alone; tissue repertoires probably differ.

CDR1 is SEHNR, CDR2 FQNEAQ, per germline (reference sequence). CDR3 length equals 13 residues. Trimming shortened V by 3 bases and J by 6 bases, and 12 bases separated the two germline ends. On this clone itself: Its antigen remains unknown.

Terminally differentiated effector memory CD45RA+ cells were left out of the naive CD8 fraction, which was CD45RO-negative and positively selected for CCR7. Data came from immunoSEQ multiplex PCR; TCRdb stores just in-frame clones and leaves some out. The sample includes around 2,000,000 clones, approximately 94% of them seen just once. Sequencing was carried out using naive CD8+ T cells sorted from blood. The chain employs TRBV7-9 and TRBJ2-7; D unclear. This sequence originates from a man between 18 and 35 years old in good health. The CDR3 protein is CASSFEQPGEQYF. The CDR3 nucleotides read TGTGCCAGCAGCTTTGAACAGCCTGGCGAGCAGTACTTC. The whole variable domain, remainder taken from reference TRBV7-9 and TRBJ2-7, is DTGVSQNPRHKITKRGQNVTFRCDPISEHNRLYWYRQTLGQGPEFLTYFQNEAQLEKSRLLSDRFSAERPKGSFSTLEIQRTEQGDSAMYLCASSFEQPGEQYFGPGTRLTVT.